Below, 13 T cell receptor beta chains from the same sample are listed, as sequenced in a study of PD-1 blockade in mismatch repair-deficient tumors. Assay used: immunoSEQ multiplex PCR; TCRdb lists only in-frame clones, some missing. The top ten hold about 13% of the sample, which has 130,000 or so clones, approximately 86% seen once. The sequences come from peripheral blood, collected 44 weeks after starting pembrolizumab. The receptor source for this set is an adult with mismatch repair-deficient cancer.

The chain recombines TRBV18 with TRBJ1-2, with no clear D. The CDR3 is made up of 15 amino acids. Deletions cut 3 bases from V and 3 bases from J, with 14 bases between. Germline V CDR1 and CDR2: KGHSH, LQKENI. The DNA for the CDR3 is TGTGCCAGCTCACCGACGAAAGCGGCACACTATGGCTACACCTTC. Translating gives CASSPTKAAHYGYTF.

This chain links TRBV6-5 with TRBJ2-1; TRBD1 matches 11 bases. Germline V gives CDR1 MNHEY, CDR2 SVGAGI. The CDR3 contains 15 residues. V trimming: 4 bases; J trimming: 5 bases; junction bases outside the gene matches: 4. The CDR3 bases are TGTGCCAGCAGTTGGGACAGGGGGAGGAACAATGAGCAGTTCTTC. Translated, it gives CASSWDRGRNNEQFF.

This clone was seen just once. The V gene is TRBV11-2, the J gene TRBJ2-1; 12 nucleotides line up with TRBD2. In germline, CDR1 is SGHAT, CDR2 FQNNGV. V was clipped by 3 bases and J by 6 bases; unmatched bases: 3. This CDR3 spans 15 amino acids. CDR3 region: CASSLSSGRANEQFF. Here the CDR3 DNA reads TGTGCCAGCAGCTTGTCTAGCGGGAGGGCCAATGAGCAGTTCTTC.

This clone was seen only once. This chain uses TRBV4-1 with TRBJ2-7; D gene ambiguous. Trimming left V 1 base short and J 2 bases short, with 15 bases between. The V gene's germline CDR1 is MGHRA and CDR2 YSYEKL. The CDR3 has 16 amino acids. DNA for the CDR3: TGCGCCAGCAGCCAAGTCAAACCTCCACCGGCCTACGAGCAGTACTTC. This codes for CASSQVKPPPAYEQYF.

The chain combines TRBV7-8 with TRBJ2-4; D not resolved. The CDR3 runs to 14 residues. V lost 1 base, J lost 8 bases, and 12 bases lay in between. The V gene's germline CDR1 is SGHVS and CDR2 FQNEAQ. The CDR3 DNA reads as TGTGCCAGCAGCTTAGATGGCCCCGCATACATTCAGTACTTC. This translates into CASSLDGPAYIQYF.

The V gene is TRBV21-1, the J gene TRBJ2-6; the table's D gene call, TRBD2, was not cross checked with the DNA. TRBV21-1 is a pseudogene locus. This CDR3 is built from 16 residues. The CDR3 is CASRGGGDSGANVLTF. The CDR3 DNA reads TGTGCCAGCAGGGGGGGAGGGGACTCTGGGGCCAACGTCCTGACTTTC.

This clone turned up a few times. CDR3 sequence: CASSLYGGRSNQPQHF. CDR3 nucleotides: TGTGCCAGCAGTTTATACGGGGGCCGAAGCAATCAGCCCCAGCATTTT. V usage is TRBV27 and J usage is TRBJ1-5; the D gene is possibly TRBD1 (6 bases). CDR1 and CDR2 from the germline V gene are MNHEY and SMNVEV (reference sequence). The CDR3 consists of 16 residues. With 1 base removed from V and 1 base from J, the gap between germline ends came to 11 bases.

This clone was recorded a few times. This chain connects TRBV28 to TRBJ1-1; tentative D call: TRBD1 (6 bases). This CDR3 has 15 residues. CDR1 is MDHEN, CDR2 SYDVKM, per germline. Trimming removed 4 bases from V and 2 bases from J, with 14 bases in between. The DNA of the CDR3 is TGTGCCAGCAGTTCTCCACAGGGATTAAACACTGAAGCTTTCTTT. This sequence encodes CASSSPQGLNTEAFF.

This chain uses TRBV28 with TRBJ2-1; D might be TRBD2 (8 bases). The germline V and J ends were trimmed by 6 bases and 0 bases, with 15 bases remaining between them. CDR3 length equals 16 residues. CDR1 is MDHEN and CDR2 is SYDVKM in the germline V gene. CDR3 sequence (DNA): TGTGCCAGCAGGAATAGCGGGGACAGCTCCTACAATGAGCAGTTCTTC. This encodes CASRNSGDSSYNEQFF.

The genes are TRBV7-9 and TRBJ2-1; a weak D match, TRBD2 (5 bases). CDR1 and CDR2 (germline): SEHNR, FQNEAQ (reference sequence). The ends were cut back, 1 base at V and 8 bases at J, with 12 bases in the middle. The CDR3 is 14 residues long. The CDR3 loop reads CASSLGTSLDEQFF. DNA for the CDR3: TGTGCCAGCAGCTTAGGAACTAGTCTGGATGAGCAGTTCTTC.

The J gene is TRBJ2-1, the V gene TRBV19; D unclear. Between the trimmed V and J ends, which lost 1 base and 9 bases, there was a span of 7 bases. This CDR3 has 12 amino acids. Per germline, CDR1 LNHDA and CDR2 SQIVND (reference sequence). The CDR3 bases are TGTGCCAGTAGTATAGGGCACGGTGAGCAGTTCTTC. Amino acids: CASSIGHGEQFF. The complete variable domain, with remaining parts taken from reference TRBV19 and TRBJ2-1, reads DGGITQSPKYLFRKEGQNVTLSCEQNLNHDAMYWYRQDPGQGLRLIYYSQIVNDFQKGDIAEGYSVSREKKESFPLTVTSAQKNPTAFYLCASSIGHGEQFFGPGTRLTVL.

The CDR3 here is CASSRSWTVSSGANVLTF. The DNA of the CDR3 is TGTGCCAGCAGCCGAAGTTGGACAGTGAGCTCTGGGGCCAACGTCCTGACTTTC. The V gene is TRBV4-2, the J gene TRBJ2-6; D is perhaps TRBD1 (6 bases). V lost 4 bases and J lost 0, with 16 bases in between. Germline-derived CDR1 and CDR2 are LGHNA and YNFKEQ. The CDR3 runs 18 residues.

This clone appeared a few times. The chain links TRBV19 to TRBJ1-2; D gene uncertain. CDR1 LNHDA and CDR2 SQIVND come from the germline V gene (reference sequence). V was pared by 6 bases and J by 0 bases, with 8 bases between. The CDR3 totals 13 residues. CDR3 sequence (DNA): TGTGCCAGTAGGGACCAAGCTAACTATGGCTACACCTTC. As protein: CASRDQANYGYTF.